This T cell receptor (beta chain) comes out of a study of blood T cell repertoires in COVID-19. Turning to the study itself: Acute and convalescent COVID-19 specimens originated in the United States, Italy and Spain. Sources were T cells, B-cell-depleted T cells, or PBMCs; the material itself was cDNA or gDNA.

In germline, CDR1 is MNHEY, CDR2 SMNVEV (reference sequence). The CDR3 runs to 16 residues. Trimming cost V 4 bases and J 6 bases; bases outside gene matches: 11. The Seattle site enrolled patients during active infection and followed them longitudinally. As originally analysed: Amplifying reference gene primers gave estimates of nucleated cell counts. Assay used: immunoSEQ multiplex PCR; TCRdb lists only in-frame clones, some missing. The DNA was the basis for D and trimming; V, J and clone size are from that table. The data contain approximately 440,000 clones, about 91% of them singletons. This TCR was sampled from a woman aged 50 to 60 with COVID-19, enrolled during active disease. The specimen sequenced was peripheral blood. The rearrangement uses TRBV27 and TRBJ2-1; 8 nucleotides line up with TRBD2. Written as DNA, the CDR3 is TGTGCCAGCAGTTCAATAGCGGCGGGGGGAGGCAATGAGCAGTTCTTC. This sequence encodes CASSSIAAGGGNEQFF.